This section outlines one T cell receptor (beta chain) sequence together with its context. CDR1 LNHDA and CDR2 SQIVND come from the germline V gene (reference sequence). The V end lost 10 bases, the J end lost 0 bases, and 12 bases lay between the germline ends. The CDR3 is 13 amino acids. These data are taken from a study of cytomegalovirus exposure and HLA in healthy donors. PCR primers comprised 60 Vbeta and 13 Jbeta primers. The repertoire was sequenced with immunoSEQ multiplex PCR; TCRdb's copy has only in-frame clones and lacks some. Of about 130,000 clones listed, about 78% are singletons. This receptor was obtained from a female donor in good health and CMV-seronegative. The J gene is TRBJ1-1, the V gene TRBV19; TRBD1 is a possible D gene (6 bases). Sequencing was done on a sample of PBMCs. The CDR3 reads CATLDRMNTEAFF. DNA of the CDR3: TGTGCCACCTTGGACAGAATGAACACTGAAGCTTTCTTT.